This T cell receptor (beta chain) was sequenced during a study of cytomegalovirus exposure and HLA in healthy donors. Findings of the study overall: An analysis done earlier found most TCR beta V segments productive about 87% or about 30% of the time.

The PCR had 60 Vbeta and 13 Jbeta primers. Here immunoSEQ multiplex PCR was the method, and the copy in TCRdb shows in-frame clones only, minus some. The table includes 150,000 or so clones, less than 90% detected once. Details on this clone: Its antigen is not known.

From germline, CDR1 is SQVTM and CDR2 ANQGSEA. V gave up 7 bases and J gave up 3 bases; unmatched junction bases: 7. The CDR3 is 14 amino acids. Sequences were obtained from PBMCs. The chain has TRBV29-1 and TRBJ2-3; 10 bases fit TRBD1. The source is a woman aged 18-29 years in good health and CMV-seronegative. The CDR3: CSGGTGEVTDTQYF. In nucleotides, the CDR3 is TGCAGCGGCGGGACAGGGGAGGTGACAGATACGCAGTATTTT.